This T cell receptor beta chain was captured in a study of blood T cell repertoires in COVID-19. Study-level information: Acute-phase and convalescent COVID-19 samples originated in the United States, Italy and Spain.

Germline-derived CDR1 and CDR2 are DFQATT and SNEGSKA (reference sequence). The V end lost 3 bases, the J end lost 3 bases, and 18 bases lay between the germline ends. The CDR3 loop spans 16 amino acids. Sequencing was performed with immunoSEQ multiplex PCR; in TCRdb, only in-frame clones are kept and a portion is missing. The table shows under 450,000 clones, with 80% to 90% occurring only once. The rearrangement links TRBV20-1 to TRBJ2-1; the D gene is possibly TRBD2 (5 bases). The source material was PBMCs or T cells enriched from blood (not recorded which). The sequence was obtained from a man aged 25 to 40 who had recovered from COVID-19. The CDR3 loop reads CSASNERTLNYNEQFF. The CDR3 DNA reads TGCAGTGCTAGTAACGAGCGGACCCTTAACTACAATGAGCAGTTCTTC.